What follows describes a single T cell receptor beta chain. The data originate from a study of blood T cell repertoires in COVID-19. Unmatched junction bases numbered 7, after V lost 8 bases and J lost 5 bases. Per the germline V gene, CDR1 is SGHTA and CDR2 is FQGNSA. The CDR3 has 14 amino acids. Method: immunoSEQ multiplex PCR; TCRdb's copy keeps in-frame clones and lacks some. The sample has approximately 300,000 clones, roughly 90% seen once; the top ten hold roughly 2.6%. Sequencing input: PBMCs or T cells enriched from blood (not recorded which). The chain recombines TRBV7-2 with TRBJ2-1, with 9 bases fitting TRBD2. The TCR was taken from a man aged 60 to 69 who had recovered from COVID-19. CDR3 protein: CASSPLAGDNEQFF. The CDR3 DNA is TGTGCCAGCTCCCCACTAGCGGGTGACAATGAGCAGTTCTTC.